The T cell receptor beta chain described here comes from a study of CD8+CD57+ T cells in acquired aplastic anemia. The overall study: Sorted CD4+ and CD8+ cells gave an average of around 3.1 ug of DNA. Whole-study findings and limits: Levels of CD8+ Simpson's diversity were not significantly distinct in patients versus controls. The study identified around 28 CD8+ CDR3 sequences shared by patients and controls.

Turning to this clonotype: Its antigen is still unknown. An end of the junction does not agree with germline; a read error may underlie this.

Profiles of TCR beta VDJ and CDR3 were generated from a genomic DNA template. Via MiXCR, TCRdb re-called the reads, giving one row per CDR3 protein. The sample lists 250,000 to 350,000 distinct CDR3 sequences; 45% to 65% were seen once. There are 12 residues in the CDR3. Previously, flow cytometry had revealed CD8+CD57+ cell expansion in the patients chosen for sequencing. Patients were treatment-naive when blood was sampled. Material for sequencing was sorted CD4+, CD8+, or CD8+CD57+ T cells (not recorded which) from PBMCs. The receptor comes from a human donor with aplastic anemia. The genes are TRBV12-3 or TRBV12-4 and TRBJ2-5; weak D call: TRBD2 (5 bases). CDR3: CASSWTRETLYF. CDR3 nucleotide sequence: TGTGCCAGCAGTTGGACTCGCGAGACCCTGTACTTC.